A single sample gave rise to the 10 T cell receptor beta chains below, sequenced in a study of tumor and adjacent non-tumor tissue in lung cancer. TCRbeta libraries were built with three rounds of nested PCR, modified from ARM-PCR. Using its own MiXCR run on the multiplex PCR reads, TCRdb lists one record per CDR3 protein. The sample lists 89,000 or so distinct CDR3 sequences, around 57% seen once, with roughly 14% in the top ten. The template was RNA from unsorted bulk tissue. Sequences were obtained from lung tumor tissue. These receptors were collected from a man aged 70-80 years with non-small cell lung cancer.

This clonotype has more than one count but fewer than ten. The rearrangement uses TRBV7-9 and TRBJ2-1, with 9 bases that match TRBD1. The CDR3 length is 16 residues. From germline, CDR1 is SEHNR and CDR2 FQNEAQ (reference sequence). The J segment lost 7 bases and the V segment lost 5 bases, leaving 12 bases of the junction unmatched. This chain's CDR3 is CASSPRVDRGKNEQFF. The CDR3, as DNA: TGTGCCAGCAGCCCCCGGGTGGACAGGGGAAAGAATGAGCAGTTCTTC.

A remark on this clonotype: A junction end diverges from the germline sequence, so it may reflect a read error. The rearrangement joins TRBV11-2 to TRBJ2-2; possible D gene TRBD1, 6 bases. The CDR3 length is 15 residues. Germline-derived CDR1 and CDR2 are SGHAT and FQNNGV. The CDR3 loop reads CASSLGGGRTWELSF. As DNA, the CDR3 is TGTGCCAGCAGTTTAGGTGGGGGCAGGACCTGGGAGCTGTCTTTT.

In regard to this clonotype: The junction departs from germline at one end; a sequencing error may be responsible. The V and J genes are TRBV11-2 and TRBJ2-1, with unresolved D. CDR1 and CDR2 (germline): SGHAT, FQNNGV. The CDR3 runs to 14 residues. The CDR3 nucleotides read TGTGCCAGCAGCAATGATCATTCCTACAATGAGCTGTTCTTC. It specifies CASSNDHSYNELFF.

In regard to this clonotype: A much larger clone lies a single base off, so this may be a read error. The rearrangement uses TRBV14 and TRBJ2-1; D possibly corresponds to TRBD1 (7 bases). Germline CDR1 is SGHDN and CDR2 is FVKESK. Trimming cost V 1 base and J 13 bases, with 20 bases left between them. CDR3 length equals 15 residues. The CDR3: CASSQVPGGQVIQFF. The CDR3 coding sequence is TGTGCCAGCAGCCAAGTACCAGGGGGGCAGGTCATTCAGTTCTTC.

The chain recombines TRBV11-3 with TRBJ2-1, with D possibly TRBD2 on 5 matching bases. Trimming shortened V by 0 bases and J by 13 bases, and 19 bases separated the two germline ends. In germline, CDR1 is SGHNT, CDR2 YENEEA. The CDR3 loop spans 15 amino acids. The CDR3 DNA sequence: TGTGCCAGCAGCTTAGATCGGGAAACTAACAACGAACAGTTCTTC. It translates to CASSLDRETNNEQFF.

The chain carries TRBV28 and TRBJ2-7; 8 bases line up with TRBD1. This CDR3 is built from 12 residues. Per the germline V gene, CDR1 is MDHEN and CDR2 is SYDVKM. V was pared by 7 bases and J by 11 bases, with 10 bases of the junction left unmatched. In DNA, the CDR3 is TGTGCCAGCAAGGTGGACAGGGTGGGGAAGTACTTC. Translating it yields CASKVDRVGKYF. Full variable domain (remainder filled in from reference TRBV28 and TRBJ2-7): DVKVTQSSRYLVKRTGEKVFLECVQDMDHENMFWYRQDPGLGLRLIYFSYDVKMKEKGDIPEGYSVSREKKERFSLILESASTNQTSMYLCASKVDRVGKYFGPGTRLTVT.

This clonotype rates as medium-sized. The chain joins TRBV11-2 to TRBJ2-3; D is unclear. V was trimmed by 5 bases and J by 2 bases, leaving 14 bases between them. Germline lookup yields CDR1 SGHAT and CDR2 FQNNGV. The CDR3 is made up of 15 amino acids. The CDR3 protein is CASSTTNSHTDTQYF. CDR3 nucleotides: TGTGCCAGCAGCACGACCAATTCCCACACAGATACGCAGTATTTT.

To note about this clonotype: No conserved phenylalanine or tryptophan ends this CDR3, so it is likely a read error. The rearrangement uses TRBV5-4 and TRBJ2-5, with 11 bases lining up with TRBD1. J gave up 6 bases and V 0 bases, and 7 bases lay outside the gene matches. Germline CDR1 reads SGHNT; CDR2 reads YYREEE (reference sequence). The CDR3 extends over 16 amino acids. The CDR3 is CASSLGGTGGSKTQYL. In DNA form, the CDR3 reads TGTGCCAGCAGCTTGGGAGGGACAGGGGGTTCGAAGACCCAGTACCTC.

The chain has TRBV29-1 and TRBJ2-5; 7 bases match TRBD1. J gave up 2 bases and V 8 bases, and 5 bases lay outside the gene matches. CDR1 SQVTM and CDR2 ANQGSEA come from the germline V gene. CDR3 length: 12 residues. In nucleotides, the CDR3 is TGCAGCTCTCGGACAGGACAAGAGACCCAGTACTTC. Amino acids: CSSRTGQETQYF.

This clonotype was picked up many times. This chain joins TRBV6-5 and TRBJ1-2; TRBD1 agrees at 7 bases. CDR1 is MNHEY, CDR2 SVGAGI, per germline. The CDR3 sequence is 13 residues long. V was pared by 4 bases and J by 8 bases, with 7 bases of the junction left unmatched. This CDR3 reads CASSSSTGLGYTF. The CDR3, as DNA: TGTGCCAGCAGTTCGTCGACAGGGCTAGGCTACACCTTC.